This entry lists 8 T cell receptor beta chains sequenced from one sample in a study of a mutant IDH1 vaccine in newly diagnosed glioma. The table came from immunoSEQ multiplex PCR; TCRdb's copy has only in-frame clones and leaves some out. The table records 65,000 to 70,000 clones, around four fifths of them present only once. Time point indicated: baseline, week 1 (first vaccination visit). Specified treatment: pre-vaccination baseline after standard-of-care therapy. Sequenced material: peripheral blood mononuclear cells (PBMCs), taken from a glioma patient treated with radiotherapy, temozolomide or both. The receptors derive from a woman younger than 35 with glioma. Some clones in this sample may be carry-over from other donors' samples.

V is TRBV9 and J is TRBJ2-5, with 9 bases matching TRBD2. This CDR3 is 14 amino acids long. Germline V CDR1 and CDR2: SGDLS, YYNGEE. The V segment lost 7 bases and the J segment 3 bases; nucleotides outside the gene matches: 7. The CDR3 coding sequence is TGTGCCAGCGGGACTAGCAATTGGAAAGAGACCCAGTACTTC. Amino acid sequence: CASGTSNWKETQYF.

CDR3 nucleotides: TGTGCCAGCAGCTTGGGGGGGAAGTACGAGCAGTACTTC. This translates into CASSLGGKYEQYF. The V gene is TRBV5-4, the J gene TRBJ2-7, with D tentatively TRBD1 or TRBD2 (5 bases each). CDR3 length: 13 residues. The germline V gene has CDR1 SGHNT and CDR2 YYREEE (reference sequence). Trimming shortened V by 0 bases and J by 4 bases, and 8 bases separated the two germline ends.

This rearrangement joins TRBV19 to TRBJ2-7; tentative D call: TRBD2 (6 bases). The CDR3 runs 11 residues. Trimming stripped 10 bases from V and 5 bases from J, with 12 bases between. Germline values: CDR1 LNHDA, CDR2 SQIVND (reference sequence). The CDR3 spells CATGGSHEQYF. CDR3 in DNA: TGTGCCACCGGAGGGTCACACGAGCAGTACTTC.

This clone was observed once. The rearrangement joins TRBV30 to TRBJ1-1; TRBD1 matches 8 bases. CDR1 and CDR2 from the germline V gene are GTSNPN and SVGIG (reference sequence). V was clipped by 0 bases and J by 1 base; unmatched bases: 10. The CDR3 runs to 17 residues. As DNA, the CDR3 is TGTGCCTGGAGTGTCACACAGGGGGAGGTTAGGAACACTGAAGCTTTCTTT. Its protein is CAWSVTQGEVRNTEAFF.

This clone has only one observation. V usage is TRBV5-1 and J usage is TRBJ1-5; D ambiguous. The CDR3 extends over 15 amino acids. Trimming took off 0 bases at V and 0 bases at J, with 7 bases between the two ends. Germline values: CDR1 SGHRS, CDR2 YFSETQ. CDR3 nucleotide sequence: TGCGCCAGCAGCTTGGGAGGGTATAGCAATCAGCCCCAGCATTTT. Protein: CASSLGGYSNQPQHF.

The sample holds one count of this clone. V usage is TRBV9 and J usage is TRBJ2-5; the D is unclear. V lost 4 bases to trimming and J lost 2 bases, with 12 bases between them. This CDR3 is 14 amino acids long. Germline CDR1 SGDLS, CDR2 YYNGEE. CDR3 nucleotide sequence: TGTGCCAGCAGCCCCCGGCACAATCAAGAGACCCAGTACTTC. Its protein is CASSPRHNQETQYF.

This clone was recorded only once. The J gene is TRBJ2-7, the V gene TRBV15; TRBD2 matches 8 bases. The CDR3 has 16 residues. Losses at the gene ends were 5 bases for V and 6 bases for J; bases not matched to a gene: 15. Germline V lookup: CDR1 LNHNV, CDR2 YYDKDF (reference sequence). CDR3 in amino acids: CATSPRGFREGGEQYF. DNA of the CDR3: TGTGCCACCAGCCCCCGGGGGTTCCGGGAGGGGGGCGAGCAGTACTTC.

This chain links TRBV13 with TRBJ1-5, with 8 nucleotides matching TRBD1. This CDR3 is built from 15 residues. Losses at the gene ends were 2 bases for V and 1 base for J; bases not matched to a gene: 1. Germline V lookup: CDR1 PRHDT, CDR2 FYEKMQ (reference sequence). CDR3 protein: CASSLRTGSNQPQHF. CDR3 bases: TGTGCCAGCAGCTTAAGGACAGGGAGCAATCAGCCCCAGCATTTT.